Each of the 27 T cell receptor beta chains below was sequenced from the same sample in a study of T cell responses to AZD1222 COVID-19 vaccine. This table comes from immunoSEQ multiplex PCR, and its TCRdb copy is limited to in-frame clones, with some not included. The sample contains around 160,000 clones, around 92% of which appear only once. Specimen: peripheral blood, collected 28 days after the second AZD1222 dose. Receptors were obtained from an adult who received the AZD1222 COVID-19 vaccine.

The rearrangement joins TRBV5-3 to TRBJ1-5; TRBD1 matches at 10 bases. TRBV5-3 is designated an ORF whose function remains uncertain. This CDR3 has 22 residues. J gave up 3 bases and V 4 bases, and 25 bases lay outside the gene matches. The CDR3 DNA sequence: TGTGCCAGAAGCCATAAGGGACCGACAGGGGGCCGGTCCCCATTCATCAATCAGCCCCAGCATTTT. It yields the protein CARSHKGPTGGRSPFINQPQHF.

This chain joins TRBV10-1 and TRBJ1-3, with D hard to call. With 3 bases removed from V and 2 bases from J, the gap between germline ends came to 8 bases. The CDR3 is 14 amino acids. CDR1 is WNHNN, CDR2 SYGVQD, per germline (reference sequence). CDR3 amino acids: CASSEENTGNTIYF. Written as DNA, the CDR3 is TGCGCCAGCAGTGAAGAAAACACTGGAAACACCATATATTTT.

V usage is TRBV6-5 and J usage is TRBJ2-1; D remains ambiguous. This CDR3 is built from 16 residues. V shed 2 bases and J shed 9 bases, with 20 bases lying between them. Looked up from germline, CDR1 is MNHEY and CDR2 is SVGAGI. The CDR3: CASSYLPPHIHGEQFF. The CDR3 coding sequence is TGTGCCAGCAGTTACCTACCACCCCACATACATGGTGAGCAGTTCTTC.

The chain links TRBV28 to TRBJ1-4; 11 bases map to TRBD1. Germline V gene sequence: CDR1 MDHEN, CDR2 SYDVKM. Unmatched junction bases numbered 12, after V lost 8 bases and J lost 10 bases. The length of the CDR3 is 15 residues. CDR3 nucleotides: TGTGCCAGCGAACCCTGGGGGACAGGGGGTCGAAAACTGTTTTTT. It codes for CASEPWGTGGRKLFF.

CDR3 sequence reads: CASSFTTSGGAGEQYF. Written as DNA, the CDR3 is TGTGCCAGCAGCTTCACTACTAGCGGGGGGGCAGGCGAGCAGTACTTC. This rearrangement joins TRBV7-2 to TRBJ2-7; 13 nucleotides match TRBD2. This CDR3 contains 16 residues. The germline V gene has CDR1 SGHTA and CDR2 FQGNSA. With V trimmed by 3 bases and J by 6 bases, 8 bases remained unmatched.

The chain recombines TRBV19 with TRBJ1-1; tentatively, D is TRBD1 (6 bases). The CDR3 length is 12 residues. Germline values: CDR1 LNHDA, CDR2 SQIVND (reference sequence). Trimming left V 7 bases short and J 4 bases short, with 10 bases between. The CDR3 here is CASMQGITEAFF. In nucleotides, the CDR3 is TGTGCCAGTATGCAGGGGATCACTGAAGCTTTCTTT.

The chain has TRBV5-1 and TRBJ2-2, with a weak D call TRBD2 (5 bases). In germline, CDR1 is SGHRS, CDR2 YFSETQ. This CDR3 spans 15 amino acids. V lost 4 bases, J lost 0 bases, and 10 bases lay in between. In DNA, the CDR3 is TGCGCCAGCAGCCTCACGACTACGAACACCGGGGAGCTGTTTTTT. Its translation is CASSLTTTNTGELFF.

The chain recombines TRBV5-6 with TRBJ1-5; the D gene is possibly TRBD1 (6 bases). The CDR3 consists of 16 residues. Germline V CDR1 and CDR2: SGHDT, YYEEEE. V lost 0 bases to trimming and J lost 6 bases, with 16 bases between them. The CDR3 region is CASSLGDRRAAQPQHF. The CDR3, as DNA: TGTGCCAGCAGCTTGGGAGACAGGCGGGCGGCTCAGCCCCAGCATTTT.

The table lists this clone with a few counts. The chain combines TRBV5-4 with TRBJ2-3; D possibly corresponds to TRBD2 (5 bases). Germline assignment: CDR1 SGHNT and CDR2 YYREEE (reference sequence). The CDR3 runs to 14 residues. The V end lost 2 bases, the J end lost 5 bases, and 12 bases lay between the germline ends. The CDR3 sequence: CASSFWLAGDTQYF. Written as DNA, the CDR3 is TGTGCCAGCAGCTTCTGGCTAGCCGGAGATACGCAGTATTTT.

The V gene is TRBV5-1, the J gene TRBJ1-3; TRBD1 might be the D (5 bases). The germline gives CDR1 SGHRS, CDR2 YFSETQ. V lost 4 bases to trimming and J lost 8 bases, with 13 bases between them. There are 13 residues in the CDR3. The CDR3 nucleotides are TGCGCCAGCAGCGGGGATTCGGGGGACACCATATATTTT. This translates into CASSGDSGDTIYF.

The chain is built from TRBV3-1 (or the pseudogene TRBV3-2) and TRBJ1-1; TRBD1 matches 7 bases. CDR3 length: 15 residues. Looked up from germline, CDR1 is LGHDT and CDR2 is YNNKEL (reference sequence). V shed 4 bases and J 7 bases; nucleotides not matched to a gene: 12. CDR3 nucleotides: TGTGCCAGCAGCCCAGGGGGGTGGTCCAACGGTGAAGCTTTCTTT. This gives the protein CASSPGGWSNGEAFF.

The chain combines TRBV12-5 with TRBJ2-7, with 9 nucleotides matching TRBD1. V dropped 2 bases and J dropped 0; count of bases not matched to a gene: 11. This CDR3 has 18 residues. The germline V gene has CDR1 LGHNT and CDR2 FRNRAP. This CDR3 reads CASGLNDRGSLDSYEQYF. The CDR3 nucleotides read TGTGCTAGTGGTTTGAACGACAGGGGGAGCCTGGACTCCTACGAGCAGTACTTC.

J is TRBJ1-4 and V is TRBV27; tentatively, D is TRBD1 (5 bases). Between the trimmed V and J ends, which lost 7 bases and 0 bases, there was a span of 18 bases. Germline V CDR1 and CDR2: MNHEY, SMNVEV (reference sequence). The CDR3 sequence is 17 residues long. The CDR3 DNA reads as TGTGCCAGCAACCTCAATTCGACGGGGGCAACTAATGAAAAACTGTTTTTT. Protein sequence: CASNLNSTGATNEKLFF. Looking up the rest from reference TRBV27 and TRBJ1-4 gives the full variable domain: EAQVTQNPRYLITVTGKKLTVTCSQNMNHEYMSWYRQDPGLGLRQIYYSMNVEVTDKGDVPEGYKVSRKEKRNFPLILESPSPNQTSLYFCASNLNSTGATNEKLFFGSGTQLSVL.

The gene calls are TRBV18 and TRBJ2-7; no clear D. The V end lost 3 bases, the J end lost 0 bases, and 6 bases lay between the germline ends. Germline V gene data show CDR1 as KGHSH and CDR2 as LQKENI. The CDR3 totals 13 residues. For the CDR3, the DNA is TGTGCCAGCTCACCGACCCGCTCCTACGAGCAGTACTTC. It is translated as CASSPTRSYEQYF. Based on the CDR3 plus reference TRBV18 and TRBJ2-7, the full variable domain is NAGVMQNPRHLVRRRGQEARLRCSPMKGHSHVYWYRQLPEEGLKFMVYLQKENIIDESGMPKERFSAEFPKEGPSILRIQQVVRGDSAAYFCASSPTRSYEQYFGPGTRLTVT.

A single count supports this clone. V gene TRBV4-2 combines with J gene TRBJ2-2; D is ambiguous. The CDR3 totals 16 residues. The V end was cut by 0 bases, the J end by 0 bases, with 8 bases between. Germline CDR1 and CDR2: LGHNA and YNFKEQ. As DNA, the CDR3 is TGTGCCAGCAGCCAAGATCCCCTTCCGAACACCGGGGAGCTGTTTTTT. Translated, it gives CASSQDPLPNTGELFF.

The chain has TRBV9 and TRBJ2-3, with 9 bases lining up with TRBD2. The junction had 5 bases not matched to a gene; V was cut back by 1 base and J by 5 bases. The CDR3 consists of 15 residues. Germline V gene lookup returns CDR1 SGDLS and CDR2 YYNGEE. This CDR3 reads CASSVLAGLEDTQYF. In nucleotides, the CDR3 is TGTGCCAGCAGCGTACTAGCGGGGCTGGAAGATACGCAGTATTTT.

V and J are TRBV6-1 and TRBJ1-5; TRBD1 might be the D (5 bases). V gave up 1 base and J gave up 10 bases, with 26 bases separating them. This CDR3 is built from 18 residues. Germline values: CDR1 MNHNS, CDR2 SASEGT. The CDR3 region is CASSEVGGNVGHGGPQHF. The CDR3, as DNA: TGTGCCAGCAGTGAAGTCGGCGGAAATGTAGGACACGGAGGACCCCAGCATTTT.

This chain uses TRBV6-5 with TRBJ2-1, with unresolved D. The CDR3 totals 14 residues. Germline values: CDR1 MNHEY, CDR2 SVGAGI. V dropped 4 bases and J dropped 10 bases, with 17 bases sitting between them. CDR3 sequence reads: CASSSIFDEREQFF. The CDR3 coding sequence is TGTGCCAGCAGTTCCATCTTTGACGAGCGCGAGCAGTTCTTC.

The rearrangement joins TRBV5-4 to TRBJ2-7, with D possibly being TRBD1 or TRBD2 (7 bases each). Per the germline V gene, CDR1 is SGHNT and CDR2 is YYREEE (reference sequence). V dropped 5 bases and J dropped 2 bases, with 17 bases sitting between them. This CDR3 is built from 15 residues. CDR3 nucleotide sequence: TGTGCCAGCAGTCCAGGGGGGGGGAGAACCTACGAGCAGTACTTC. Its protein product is CASSPGGGRTYEQYF.

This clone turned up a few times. This CDR3 is CASSWGQGDDPQHF. CDR3 in DNA: TGCGCCAGCAGCTGGGGACAGGGCGATGATCCCCAGCATTTT. The chain has TRBV5-1 and TRBJ1-5; 9 bases align to TRBD1. After removal of 3 bases from V and 10 bases from J, the junction contained 8 bases not matched to a gene. The CDR3 is 14 amino acids. Germline CDR1 and CDR2: SGHRS and YFSETQ.

CDR3 in DNA: TGTGCCAGTGGGCGGGACAGGGGAGCTTGGGGCTACACCTTC. Protein product: CASGRDRGAWGYTF. The chain combines TRBV27 with TRBJ1-2; 10 bases map to TRBD1. CDR3 size: 14 residues. In germline, CDR1 is MNHEY, CDR2 SMNVEV (reference sequence). The junction had 12 bases not matched to a gene; V was cut back by 9 bases and J by 8 bases.

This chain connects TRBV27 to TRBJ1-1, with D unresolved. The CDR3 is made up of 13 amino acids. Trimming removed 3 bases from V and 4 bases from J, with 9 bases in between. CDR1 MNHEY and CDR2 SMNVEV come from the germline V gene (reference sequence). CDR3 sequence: CASSFRGSTEAFF. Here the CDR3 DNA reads TGTGCCAGCAGTTTCCGCGGCAGCACTGAAGCTTTCTTT.

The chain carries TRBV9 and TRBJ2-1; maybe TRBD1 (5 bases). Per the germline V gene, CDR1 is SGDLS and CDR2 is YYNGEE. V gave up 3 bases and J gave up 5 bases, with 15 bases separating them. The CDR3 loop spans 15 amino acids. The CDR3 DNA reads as TGTGCCAGCAGCGATAGTCCCAGGGAAGACAATGAGCAGTTCTTC. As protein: CASSDSPREDNEQFF. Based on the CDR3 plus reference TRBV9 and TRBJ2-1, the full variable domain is DSGVTQTPKHLITATGQRVTLRCSPRSGDLSVYWYQQSLDQGLQFLIQYYNGEERAKGNILERFSAQQFPDLHSELNLSSLELGDSALYFCASSDSPREDNEQFFGPGTRLTVL.

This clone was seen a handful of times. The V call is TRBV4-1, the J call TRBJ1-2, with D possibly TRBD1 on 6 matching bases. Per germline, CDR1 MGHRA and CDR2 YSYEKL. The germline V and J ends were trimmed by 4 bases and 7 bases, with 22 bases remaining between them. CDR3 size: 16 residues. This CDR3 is CASSRGTRGRHSGYTF. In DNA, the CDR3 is TGCGCCAGCAGCCGCGGGACAAGAGGGCGGCACAGTGGCTACACCTTC.

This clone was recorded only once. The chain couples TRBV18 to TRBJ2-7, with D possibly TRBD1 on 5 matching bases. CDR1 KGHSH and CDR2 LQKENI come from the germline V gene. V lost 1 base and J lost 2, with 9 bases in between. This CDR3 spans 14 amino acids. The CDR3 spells CASSPQGRTYEQYF. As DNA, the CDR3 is TGTGCCAGCTCACCACAGGGGCGGACCTACGAGCAGTACTTC.

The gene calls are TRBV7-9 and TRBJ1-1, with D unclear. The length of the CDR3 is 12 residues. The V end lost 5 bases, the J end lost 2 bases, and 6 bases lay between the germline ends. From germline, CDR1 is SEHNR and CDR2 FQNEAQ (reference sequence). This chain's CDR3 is CASSPYNTEAFF. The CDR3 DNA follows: TGTGCCAGCAGCCCTTATAACACTGAAGCTTTCTTT.

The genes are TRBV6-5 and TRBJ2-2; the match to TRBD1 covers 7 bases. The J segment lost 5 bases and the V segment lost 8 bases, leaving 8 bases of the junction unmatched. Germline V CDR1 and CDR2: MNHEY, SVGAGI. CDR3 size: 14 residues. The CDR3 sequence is CASRDSGYTGELFF. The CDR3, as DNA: TGTGCCAGCCGGGACAGTGGGTATACCGGGGAGCTGTTTTTT.